The rows below give T cell receptor beta chains drawn from one sample of a study of shared T cell receptors in the human thymus. TCRdb's copy holds only in-frame clones and misses some; the assay was immunoSEQ multiplex PCR. This sample has 720,000 or so clones, with approximately 85% found just once. The same specimen was also included in a second study, on human thymus T cells.

Specimen: thymocytes. The receptors were gathered from a girl younger than two with a congenital heart defect. Each CDR3 is given with its conserved first and last residue. A D gene is named only where the DNA matches it firmly. Some rows mark clone size as missing; the rest say once, few, many or name a class of expanded clone.

d_gene	j_gene	len	v_gene	abundance	CDR3aa	CDR3nt
TRBD1	TRBJ1-4	15	TRBV5-6	-	CASSLSRDSNEKLFF	TGTGCCAGCAGCTTGAGTAGGGACAGTAATGAAAAACTGTTTTTT
TRBD1	TRBJ2-1	16	TRBV28	-	CASSLCGRGQSNEQFF	TGTGCCAGCAGTTTATGCGGCAGGGGGCAGTCGAATGAGCAGTTCTTC
-	TRBJ1-1	16	TRBV7-3	-	CASSLLIVTENTEAFF	TGTGCCAGCAGCTTACTGATTGTGACAGAGAACACTGAAGCTTTCTTT
-	TRBJ1-6	22	TRBV7-6	-	CASSLAPLDSPGHFSYNSPLHF	TGTGCCAGCAGCTTAGCGCCACTTGATTCACCGGGACACTTCTCCTATAATTCACCCCTCCACTTT
TRBD2	TRBJ2-1	15	TRBV29-1	-	CSVVGGGLSYNEQFF	TGCAGCGTTGTGGGGGGGGGACTTTCCTACAATGAGCAGTTCTTC
TRBD2	TRBJ2-6	24	TRBV14	-	CASSPVGARSPMTSGHSGANVLTF	TGTGCCAGCAGCCCCGTGGGGGCAAGATCGCCCATGACTAGCGGTCATTCCGGGGCCAACGTCCTGACTTTC
-	TRBJ1-1	14	TRBV4-2	-	CASSHRTDNTEAFF	TGTGCCAGCAGCCACAGGACTGACAACACTGAAGCTTTCTTT
-	TRBJ1-6	15	TRBV19	-	CASSPLSSYNSPLHF	TGTGCCAGTAGCCCATTGAGCTCCTATAATTCACCCCTCCACTTT
-	TRBJ2-7	14	TRBV9	-	CASSVASGSYEQYF	TGTGCCAGCAGCGTAGCTTCGGGTTCCTACGAGCAGTACTTC
TRBD1	TRBJ2-7	18	TRBV7-4	-	CASSSGPGDRDPSYEQYF	TGTGCCAGCAGCTCCGGGCCGGGGGACAGGGATCCCTCCTACGAGCAGTACTTC
TRBD1	TRBJ2-7	16	TRBV4-3	-	CASSQGQGPLAYEQYF	TGCGCCAGCAGCCAAGGACAGGGCCCACTTGCCTACGAGCAGTACTTC
-	TRBJ2-2	18	TRBV14	-	CASSQDGRLLSNTGELFF	TGTGCCAGCAGCCAAGATGGCAGGCTTTTATCGAACACCGGGGAGCTGTTTTTT
-	TRBJ2-1	11	TRBV5-1	-	CASSFSDEQFF	TGCGCCAGCAGCTTTTCGGATGAGCAGTTCTTC
-	TRBJ1-1	15	TRBV9	-	CASSVGAGADTEAFF	TGTGCCAGCAGCGTAGGGGCGGGGGCGGACACTGAAGCTTTCTTT
-	TRBJ2-1	16	TRBV2	-	CASSGLVELKNNEQFF	TGTGCCAGCAGTGGACTAGTGGAACTAAAGAACAATGAGCAGTTCTTC
TRBD1	TRBJ1-5	18	TRBV6-1	once	CASSQDRGRAMSNQPQHF	TGTGCCAGCAGTCAAGACAGGGGGCGCGCTATGAGCAATCAGCCCCAGCATTTT
TRBD1	TRBJ2-7	17	TRBV7-2	once	CASSLRVRDRWRNEQYF	TGTGCCAGCAGCTTAAGAGTGCGGGACAGGTGGAGGAACGAGCAGTACTTC
-	TRBJ1-4	19	TRBV9	once	CASSDPLSDSVATNEKLFF	TGTGCCAGCAGCGACCCCCTGAGTGACTCCGTTGCAACTAATGAAAAACTGTTTTTT
-	TRBJ1-4	15	TRBV5-4	-	CASSPGQPLEEKLFF	TGTGCCAGCAGCCCAGGACAGCCCCTGGAGGAAAAACTGTTTTTT
-	TRBJ1-2	17	TRBV4-3	-	CASSQDRRQEESYGYTF	TGCGCCAGCAGCCAAGATAGGAGGCAGGAGGAGAGCTATGGCTACACCTTC
TRBD1	TRBJ1-4	16	TRBV6-6	-	CASSYFPGQINEKLFF	TGTGCCAGCAGTTACTTTCCGGGACAGATTAATGAAAAACTGTTTTTT
-	TRBJ1-1	16	TRBV4-3	-	CASSPYFGPLNTEAFF	TGCGCCAGCAGCCCTTATTTTGGGCCCCTGAACACTGAAGCTTTCTTT
TRBD1	TRBJ1-6	14	TRBV6-1	once	CASSDGTGMAPLHF	TGTGCCAGCAGTGACGGGACAGGGATGGCACCCCTCCACTTT
TRBD1	TRBJ1-2	15	TRBV6-5	-	CASSYHRGRGYGYTF	TGTGCCAGCAGTTACCACAGGGGTCGGGGCTATGGCTACACCTTC
-	TRBJ2-5	13	TRBV28	-	CASSTQGGETQYF	TGTGCCAGCAGTACACAGGGTGGTGAGACCCAGTACTTC
TRBD2	TRBJ2-2	17	TRBV19	-	CASSLGLAGGRGGELFF	TGTGCCAGTAGTCTAGGACTAGCGGGGGGCCGGGGCGGGGAGCTGTTTTTT
TRBD2	TRBJ2-3	17	TRBV19	-	CASSIDPSGGGMDTQYF	TGTGCCAGTAGTATAGATCCTAGCGGGGGGGGGATGGATACGCAGTATTTT
TRBD2	TRBJ2-3	18	TRBV27	few	CASSFARLAGGLVDTQYF	TGTGCCAGCAGTTTCGCCCGACTAGCGGGGGGGCTGGTAGATACGCAGTATTTT
-	TRBJ2-7	18	TRBV6-1	-	CASSEPGESHTGFYEQYF	TGTGCCAGCAGTGAACCTGGGGAGAGTCACACAGGGTTTTACGAGCAGTACTTC
TRBD1	TRBJ1-2	17	TRBV7-6	-	CASSFSVSLSGGPGYTF	TGTGCCAGCAGCTTCAGTGTTAGTCTTTCAGGGGGGCCTGGCTACACCTTC
-	TRBJ1-4	15	TRBV2	-	CASSLEGGVREKLFF	TGTGCCAGCAGCCTTGAGGGGGGGGTAAGGGAAAAACTGTTTTTT
-	TRBJ1-6	15	TRBV4-2	few	CASSHDSSYNSPLHF	TGTGCCAGCAGCCATGACAGCTCCTATAATTCACCCCTCCACTTT
-	TRBJ1-5	15	TRBV7-8	-	CASSLGATGNQPQHF	TGTGCCAGCAGCTTAGGTGCGACAGGCAACCAGCCCCAGCATTTT
-	TRBJ2-2	14	TRBV28	-	CASSTGSGSGELFF	TGTGCCAGCAGTACAGGGAGTGGTTCCGGGGAGCTGTTTTTT
-	TRBJ1-5	18	TRBV15	-	CATSRPPEEFGANQPQHF	TGTGCCACCAGCAGACCCCCCGAGGAGTTTGGGGCCAATCAGCCCCAGCATTTT
TRBD2	TRBJ2-7	19	TRBV28	once	CASSPFPGGGRPSSYEQYF	TGTGCCAGCAGCCCTTTTCCCGGGGGGGGCCGTCCCAGTTCCTACGAGCAGTACTTC
-	TRBJ2-5	16	TRBV4-3	-	CASSRRRDRGQETQYF	TGCGCCAGCAGCCGGAGACGCGACCGGGGTCAAGAGACCCAGTACTTC
TRBD2	TRBJ2-2	15	TRBV9	few	CASSVGGGYTGELFF	TGTGCCAGCAGCGTAGGGGGGGGGTACACCGGGGAGCTGTTTTTT
TRBD1	TRBJ1-3	20	TRBV4-1	few	CASSQDTGTVFFTSGNTIYF	TGCGCCAGCAGCCAAGATACCGGGACAGTGTTTTTTACCTCTGGAAACACCATATATTTT
TRBD1	TRBJ1-1	12	TRBV28	-	CASEGANTEAFF	TGTGCCAGCGAGGGGGCTAACACTGAAGCTTTCTTT
-	TRBJ1-6	13	TRBV30	few	CAWSSEANSPLHF	TGTGCCTGGAGCTCAGAAGCGAATTCACCCCTCCACTTT
-	TRBJ1-6	17	TRBV2	-	CASSDSTTVGYNSPLHF	TGTGCCAGCAGTGACTCAACGACAGTGGGGTATAATTCACCCCTCCACTTT
TRBD2	TRBJ2-5	15	TRBV6-1	-	CASSEIPGGEETQYF	TGTGCCAGCAGTGAGATACCCGGGGGGGAAGAGACCCAGTACTTC
TRBD2	TRBJ2-1	17	TRBV7-3	-	CASSPHEGLALLNEQFF	TGTGCCAGCAGCCCACATGAGGGACTAGCGTTGCTCAATGAGCAGTTCTTC
TRBD1	TRBJ1-4	14	TRBV6-5	-	CASSYGQGAEKLFF	TGTGCCAGCAGTTACGGACAGGGGGCGGAAAAACTGTTTTTT
TRBD1	TRBJ2-5	15	TRBV5-1	few	CASSPWDRRQETQYF	TGCGCCAGCAGCCCTTGGGACAGGCGCCAAGAGACCCAGTACTTC
TRBD1	TRBJ1-6	18	TRBV18	-	CASSPPKTGTSYNSPLHF	TGTGCCAGCTCACCACCCAAGACAGGGACGTCCTATAATTCACCCCTCCACTTT
-	TRBJ2-3	16	TRBV5-1	-	CASSLGQGRNTDTQYF	TGCGCCAGCAGCTTGGGTCAGGGTAGGAACACAGATACGCAGTATTTT
-	TRBJ2-7	13	TRBV19	-	CASSIGRSYEQYF	TGTGCCAGTAGTATAGGCAGATCCTACGAGCAGTACTTC
TRBD2	TRBJ2-3	19	TRBV4-3	-	CASSQGWGTSGPFTDTQYF	TGCGCCAGCAGCCAAGGCTGGGGGACTAGCGGTCCCTTCACAGATACGCAGTATTTT
TRBD2	TRBJ2-1	14	TRBV7-9	few	CASSLSGGQNEQFF	TGTGCCAGCAGCTTGTCGGGGGGGCAAAATGAGCAGTTCTTC
-	TRBJ1-1	9	TRBV20-1	-	CSHRGGAFF	TGCAGTCACCGGGGGGGAGCTTTCTTT
TRBD1	TRBJ2-7	16	TRBV19	-	CASSSTGFVPPYEQYF	TGTGCCAGTAGTTCGACAGGGTTTGTTCCCCCCTACGAGCAGTACTTC